The 13 T cell receptor beta chains presented below share a single source sample, sequenced in a study of T-cell memory formation after mild COVID-19. TCRdb ran MiXCR on the 5' RACE reads and lists one entry per CDR3 protein. Altogether approximately 390,000 distinct CDR3 sequences are present, 16% being singletons, with the ten largest covering about a fifth. Sequenced input: PBMCs or a T cell subset sorted from them (not recorded which). The origin of the receptors is a man younger than 35 who had mild COVID-19 (a few samples of this study predate the infection). Cell type and time point are not known.

There are a few counts of this clonotype. The V and J genes are TRBV20-1 and TRBJ2-7; D unresolved. CDR1 and CDR2 from the germline V gene are DFQATT and SNEGSKA (reference sequence). The CDR3 totals 13 residues. Trimming took off 5 bases at V and 0 bases at J, with 11 bases between the two ends. The CDR3 DNA sequence: TGCAGTGCTTACAAGCCTTCCTCCTACGAGCAGTACTTC. Translation: CSAYKPSSYEQYF.

This clonotype was detected ten times or more. The chain employs TRBV5-1 and TRBJ2-3; a possible D gene is TRBD2 (5 bases). The CDR3 loop spans 16 amino acids. Trimming removed 4 bases from V and 2 bases from J, with 17 bases in between. CDR1 is SGHRS and CDR2 is YFSETQ in the germline V gene. The CDR3 region is CASSPPRDPYTDTQYF. CDR3 DNA: TGCGCCAGCAGCCCCCCCCGGGATCCCTACACAGATACGCAGTATTTT.

This clonotype has only a few counts. The chain carries TRBV7-2 and TRBJ1-5; D is unresolved. The CDR3 totals 12 residues. Looked up from germline, CDR1 is SGHTA and CDR2 is FQGNSA. V was pared by 5 bases and J by 7 bases, with 9 bases between. CDR3 nucleotides: TGTGCCAGCAGCCACCCCGGCCAGCCCCAGCATTTT. Protein product: CASSHPGQPQHF.

This chain connects TRBV29-1 to TRBJ2-3; D is undetermined. The germline V and J ends were trimmed by 5 bases and 6 bases, with 15 bases remaining between them. This CDR3 contains 13 residues. CDR1 SQVTM and CDR2 ANQGSEA come from the germline V gene. The CDR3 DNA reads as TGCAGCGTTTTGACACCCTTGAGGGATACGCAGTATTTT. This codes for CSVLTPLRDTQYF.

This clonotype was found a few times. The chain links TRBV20-1 to TRBJ1-1; D uncertain. Germline CDR1 is DFQATT and CDR2 is SNEGSKA (reference sequence). Trimming stripped 0 bases from V and 7 bases from J, with 12 bases between. This CDR3 comprises 13 residues. The DNA for the CDR3 is TGCAGTGCTAGAGATCCCCTAATTGGTGAAGCTTTCTTT. Amino acid sequence: CSARDPLIGEAFF.

The rearrangement uses TRBV5-1 and TRBJ2-1; D is undetermined. The V gene lost 7 bases and the J gene lost 7 bases, with 9 bases spanning the gap. Germline CDR1 reads SGHRS; CDR2 reads YFSETQ. The CDR3 length is 11 residues. CDR3 loop: CASGYRNEQFF. CDR3 sequence (DNA): TGCGCCAGCGGTTACCGGAATGAGCAGTTCTTC.

This clonotype was detected a few times. The J gene is TRBJ2-3, the V gene TRBV6-6; 11 nucleotides align to TRBD2. Germline-derived CDR1 and CDR2 are MNHNY and SVGAGI (reference sequence). The CDR3 spans 15 residues. The V segment lost 6 bases and the J segment 2 bases; nucleotides outside the gene matches: 4. The DNA for the CDR3 is TGTGCCAGCAGCGGGACTAGCGGCACCACAGATACGCAGTATTTT. Translated: CASSGTSGTTDTQYF.

The chain couples TRBV7-2 to TRBJ2-7; TRBD2 aligns across 11 bases. CDR1 is SGHTA and CDR2 is FQGNSA in the germline V gene. CDR3 length: 14 amino acids. The CDR3 spells CASSLAGGVYEQYV. The CDR3 coding sequence is TGTGCCAGCAGCCTAGCGGGGGGAGTGTACGAGCAGTACGTC.

The chain couples TRBV5-8 to TRBJ2-3, with D perhaps being TRBD1 or TRBD2 (5 bases each). The CDR3 extends over 11 amino acids. The V gene's germline CDR1 is SGHTS and CDR2 YDEGEE. V was cut by 7 bases and J by 7 bases, with 10 bases left in between. This CDR3 reads CASGGRNTQYF. CDR3 coding DNA: TGTGCCAGCGGGGGAAGAAATACGCAGTATTTT.

The gene calls are TRBV19 and TRBJ2-2; D is uncertain. Germline CDR1 and CDR2: LNHDA and SQIVND (reference sequence). The CDR3 is made up of 15 amino acids. V was trimmed by 4 bases and J by 1 base, leaving 10 bases between them. CDR3 DNA: TGTGCCAGTAGTAGGCTCGGCAGGAACACCGGGGAGCTGTTTTTT. Translated: CASSRLGRNTGELFF.

This clonotype has a handful of counts. J is TRBJ2-1 and V is TRBV24-1; D assignment may be TRBD1 or TRBD2 (5 bases each). CDR3 length equals 14 residues. Trimming took off 0 bases at V and 11 bases at J, with 13 bases between the two ends. Germline V gene sequence: CDR1 KGHDR, CDR2 SFDVKD. The CDR3 reads CATSDLKMRGKQFF. In DNA form, the CDR3 reads TGTGCCACCAGTGATTTGAAAATGAGGGGTAAGCAGTTCTTC.

The chain couples TRBV5-6 to TRBJ1-2, with D perhaps matching TRBD1 (5 bases). V was cut by 1 base and J by 7 bases, with 11 bases left in between. Per the germline V gene, CDR1 is SGHDT and CDR2 is YYEEEE. The CDR3 spans 13 residues. The CDR3 region is CASSLLSGGGYTF. Written as DNA, the CDR3 is TGTGCCAGCAGCTTGCTTTCCGGGGGTGGCTACACCTTC. Full variable domain (rest looked up from reference TRBV5-6 and TRBJ1-2): DAGVTQSPTHLIKTRGQQVTLRCSPKSGHDTVSWYQQALGQGPQFIFQYYEEEERQRGNFPDRFSGHQFPNYSSELNVNALLLGDSALYLCASSLLSGGGYTFGSGTRLTVV.

This clonotype was counted a few times. One end of the junction varies from germline; a read error may be responsible. V usage is TRBV4-1 and J usage is TRBJ1-6; D gene uncertain. Germline-derived CDR1 and CDR2 are MGHRA and YSYEKL. The CDR3 sequence is 16 residues long. The CDR3 is CSSGVGGRVYNSPLHF. CDR3 in DNA: TGCTCCAGCGGGGTAGGAGGGCGGGTGTATAATTCACCCCTCCACTTT.